The 14 T cell receptor beta chains below were found in one sample sequenced in a study of T cell changes during pregnancy in multiple sclerosis. The protocol was immunoSEQ multiplex PCR, while the TCRdb copy is restricted to in-frame clones and leaves out a portion. The table includes some 60,000 clones, 80% to 90% detected once. The sequenced sample consisted of peripheral blood from another person, used as feeder cells. These receptor sequences come from a human donor whose cells served as feeder cells for cultures in a pregnancy study.

V gene TRBV7-8 combines with J gene TRBJ1-3; the match to TRBD1 covers 7 bases. This CDR3 contains 17 residues. After removal of 5 bases from V and 3 bases from J, the junction contained 13 bases not matched to a gene. Germline assignment: CDR1 SGHVS and CDR2 FQNEAQ. CDR3 nucleotides: TGTGCCAGCAGCGTACGAACACAGGGGATAGTTGGAAACACCATATATTTT. Protein: CASSVRTQGIVGNTIYF.

This clone was seen a few times. CDR3 nucleotides: TGTGCCAGCAGTGAGGGTGTGGGGGTGGCAGAGACCCAGTACTTC. Its protein is CASSEGVGVAETQYF. This chain connects TRBV6-4 to TRBJ2-5; D may correspond to TRBD1 or TRBD2 (5 bases each). This CDR3 region has 15 residues. Looked up from germline, CDR1 is MRHNA and CDR2 is SNTAGT. Trimming took off 3 bases at V and 4 bases at J, with 15 bases between the two ends.

The CDR3 nucleotides are TGTGCCAGCTCAGAAAGGGAGCTGAACACTGAAGCTTTCTTT. Translation gives CASSERELNTEAFF. The rearrangement joins TRBV18 to TRBJ1-1, with D uncertain. Germline loops: CDR1 KGHSH, CDR2 LQKENI. Trimming shortened V by 5 bases and J by 0 bases, and 10 bases separated the two germline ends. The CDR3 sequence is 14 residues long.

V gene TRBV6-1 combines with J gene TRBJ1-2, with D unclear. CDR1 is MNHNS, CDR2 SASEGT, per germline. This CDR3 has 13 residues. Between the trimmed V and J ends, which lost 5 bases and 6 bases, there was a span of 13 bases. The CDR3 bases are TGTGCCAGCAGTATGGACCGGAATAATGGCTACACCTTC. Its translation: CASSMDRNNGYTF.

J is TRBJ2-7 and V is TRBV7-8; the match to TRBD1 covers 10 bases. Germline CDR1 is SGHVS and CDR2 is FQNEAQ. With 3 bases clipped from V and 6 bases from J, the junction kept 8 bases outside the gene matches. CDR3 length: 15 amino acids. Here the CDR3 reads CASSLSGTGASEQYF. In DNA, the CDR3 is TGTGCCAGCAGCTTGAGCGGGACAGGGGCCTCCGAGCAGTACTTC.

A note on this clone: A junction boundary mismatches the germline segment, possibly from a read error. J is TRBJ2-7 and V is TRBV7-2; the D is unclear. The CDR3 is 11 residues long. Germline values: CDR1 SGHTA, CDR2 FQGNSA. In nucleotides, the CDR3 is TGTGCCAGCAGCCAGGCCCAGCTTTCCTTCTTC. Translating it yields CASSQAQLSFF.

The table lists this clone with a few counts. This chain joins TRBV27 and TRBJ2-5, with D perhaps matching TRBD1 or TRBD2 (5 bases each). Germline CDR1 reads MNHEY; CDR2 reads SMNVEV (reference sequence). This CDR3 is built from 14 residues. Deletions cut 5 bases from V and 1 base from J, with 11 bases between. CDR3 in amino acids: CASSPRGPQETQYF. CDR3 sequence (DNA): TGTGCCAGCAGTCCTAGGGGACCCCAAGAGACCCAGTACTTC.

The chain has TRBV4-3 and TRBJ2-7; a possible D gene is TRBD2 (5 bases). Germline V CDR1 and CDR2: LGHNA, YSLEER. CDR3 size: 17 residues. V was shortened by 5 bases and J by 3 bases, with 23 bases between the two germline ends. This CDR3 is CASSKNSFREARYEQYF. The CDR3 region has the DNA TGCGCCAGCAGCAAAAATTCTTTTCGGGAAGCCCGCTACGAGCAGTACTTC.

The CDR3 DNA sequence: TGTGCCAGCAGCTCCGGGACAGGGCCGTGGGGCTACACCTTC. Protein sequence: CASSSGTGPWGYTF. The V call is TRBV7-2, the J call TRBJ1-2; 9 bases are shared with TRBD1. The junction had 8 bases not matched to a gene; V was cut back by 4 bases and J by 8 bases. The CDR3 runs to 14 residues. Looked up from germline, CDR1 is SGHTA and CDR2 is FQGNSA.

This clone was seen more than once but under ten times. The J gene is TRBJ1-3, the V gene TRBV19, with D hard to call. CDR3 length: 15 residues. The germline V gene encodes CDR1 LNHDA and CDR2 SQIVND (reference sequence). V lost 4 bases to trimming and J lost 3 bases, with 13 bases between them. CDR3 bases: TGTGCCAGTAGTACTACTGACCTGGGTGGAAACACCATATATTTT. Protein sequence: CASSTTDLGGNTIYF.

Concerning this clone: An end of the junction differs from the germline gene, which may be a read error. The chain links TRBV6-6 to TRBJ1-5, with D possibly matching TRBD1 (5 bases). Germline values: CDR1 MNHNY, CDR2 SVGAGI (reference sequence). The CDR3 contains 15 residues. Here the CDR3 DNA reads TGTGCCAGCAGTTACGGGGCGCCGGCTAATCGGCCCCAGCATTTT. Its protein product is CASSYGAPANRPQHF.

The chain employs TRBV19 and TRBJ1-4; 7 bases map to TRBD1. The germline CDR1 and CDR2 sequences are LNHDA and SQIVND (reference sequence). With V trimmed by 7 bases and J by 8 bases, 7 bases remained unmatched. The CDR3 is 13 residues long. DNA of the CDR3: TGTGCCAGTACGGAGACAGGGTACGAAAAACTGTTTTTT. Residues: CASTETGYEKLFF.

This clone has just one count. The V gene is TRBV11-2, the J gene TRBJ1-6; 7 bases fit TRBD1. CDR1 is SGHAT, CDR2 FQNNGV, per germline. This CDR3 contains 19 residues. V lost 3 bases and J lost 3; bases outside the gene matches: 14. DNA of the CDR3: TGTGCCAGCAGCTTTTCCATAAGGGACAGCACTATCTATAATTCACCCCTCCACTTT. Protein sequence: CASSFSIRDSTIYNSPLHF.

The rearrangement links TRBV30 to TRBJ1-6, with a weak D call TRBD1 (5 bases). Germline CDR1 GTSNPN, CDR2 SVGIG (reference sequence). The CDR3 is made up of 15 amino acids. Trimming took off 1 base at V and 0 bases at J, with 7 bases between the two ends. The CDR3 sequence is CAWSGGGSYNSPLHF. The DNA for the CDR3 is TGTGCCTGGAGTGGGGGGGGCTCCTATAATTCACCCCTCCACTTT.